This T cell receptor beta chain stems from a study of breast tumors, draining lymph nodes, adjacent tissues. Study observations and caveats: Data only fit, rather than demonstrated, lymph node origin of most tumor T cells. Tumors had less TCR diversity than lymph nodes, more than nontumor tissue.

The CDR3 sequence is 17 residues long. CDR1 is MNHEY, CDR2 SVGEGT, per germline. V was shortened by 2 bases and J by 9 bases, with 26 bases between the two germline ends. This clonotype showed up just once. Its specificity is not known. A much bigger clone sits one base away, suggesting this may be a read error. TCRdb used MiXCR to reprocess the multiplex PCR reads, holding one entry per CDR3 protein. The data contain about 130,000 distinct CDR3 sequences, approximately 20% of them singletons. The lymph nodes were axillary draining lymph nodes from breast cancer patients. The specimen was axillary lymph node tissue. This TCR was recovered from a female donor with breast cancer. Some clones in this sample may be carry-over from other donors' samples. The chain combines TRBV6-2 or TRBV6-3 with TRBJ2-7; the D gene could be TRBD1 or TRBD2 (6 bases each). This chain's CDR3 is CASSYGDTGGRSNGQYF. DNA for the CDR3: TGTGCCAGCAGTTACGGAGATACCGGGGGCCGTAGTAACGGGCAGTACTTC.